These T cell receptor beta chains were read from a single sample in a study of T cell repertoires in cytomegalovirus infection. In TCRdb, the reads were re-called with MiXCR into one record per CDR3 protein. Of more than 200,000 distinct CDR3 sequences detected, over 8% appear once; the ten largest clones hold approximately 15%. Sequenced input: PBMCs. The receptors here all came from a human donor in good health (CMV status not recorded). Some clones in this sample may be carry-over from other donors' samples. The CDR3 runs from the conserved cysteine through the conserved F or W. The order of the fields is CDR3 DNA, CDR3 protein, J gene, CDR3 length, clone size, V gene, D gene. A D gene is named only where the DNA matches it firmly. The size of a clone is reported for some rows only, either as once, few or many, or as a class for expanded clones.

cdr3_nt: TGTGCCAGCAGCTCAGCGACGGGACAGGTCAATGAAAAACTGTTTTTT
cdr3_aa: CASSSATGQVNEKLFF
j_call: TRBJ1-4
cdr3_length: 16
clone_size: many
v_call: TRBV7-9
d_call: TRBD1

cdr3_nt: TGTGCCAGCAGCCATATAGGACCGCTGGATAATTCACCCCTCCACTTT
cdr3_aa: CASSHIGPLDNSPLHF
j_call: TRBJ1-6
cdr3_length: 16
clone_size: many
v_call: TRBV12-3/TRBV12-4
d_call: .

cdr3_nt: TGTGCCAGCGGGCTGAGACAGGGTTGGGCCTACGAGCAGTACTTC
cdr3_aa: CASGLRQGWAYEQYF
j_call: TRBJ2-7
cdr3_length: 15
clone_size: many
v_call: TRBV12-3/TRBV12-4
d_call: TRBD1

cdr3_nt: TGTGCCAGTAGTCCTACACCGCCGCCGTCCCCCTACGAGCAGTACTTC
cdr3_aa: CASSPTPPPSPYEQYF
j_call: TRBJ2-7
cdr3_length: 16
clone_size: once
v_call: TRBV19
d_call: .

cdr3_nt: TGCGCCAGCAGCCATACAGGGGACGTATGGACTGAAGCTTTCTTT
cdr3_aa: CASSHTGDVWTEAFF
j_call: TRBJ1-1
cdr3_length: 15
clone_size: .
v_call: TRBV5-1
d_call: TRBD1

cdr3_nt: TGTGCCAGCAGTTTCCGGGACAGGGCGAACACTGAAGCTTTCTTT
cdr3_aa: CASSFRDRANTEAFF
j_call: TRBJ1-1
cdr3_length: 15
clone_size: many
v_call: TRBV28
d_call: TRBD1

cdr3_nt: TGTGCCAGCAGCGTAGGGCGTGGACTAGCCAAAAACATTCAGTACTTC
cdr3_aa: CASSVGRGLAKNIQYF
j_call: TRBJ2-4
cdr3_length: 16
clone_size: many
v_call: TRBV9
d_call: .

cdr3_nt: .
cdr3_aa: CISVSEAVTDRGRNQPQHF
j_call: TRBJ1-5
cdr3_length: 19
clone_size: many
v_call: TRBV7-5
d_call: .

cdr3_nt: TGTGCCAGCAGTTACTCCGCCAGGGTCGGGTACGAGCAGTACTTC
cdr3_aa: CASSYSARVGYEQYF
j_call: TRBJ2-7
cdr3_length: 15
clone_size: many
v_call: TRBV6-2/TRBV6-3
d_call: .

cdr3_nt: TGTGCCAGCAGCACCGGCGGACTAGCGGGAGGCAATGAGCAGTTCTTC
cdr3_aa: CASSTGGLAGGNEQFF
j_call: TRBJ2-1
cdr3_length: 16
clone_size: many
v_call: TRBV6-5
d_call: TRBD2

cdr3_nt: TGTGCCAGCACAAGTTCACAGTTGGCTTTCTTT
cdr3_aa: CASTSSQLAFF
j_call: TRBJ1-1
cdr3_length: 11
clone_size: .
v_call: TRBV28
d_call: .

cdr3_nt: TGTGCCTGGAGTCCACAGGGGTTCTATGGCTACACCTTC
cdr3_aa: CAWSPQGFYGYTF
j_call: TRBJ1-2
cdr3_length: 13
clone_size: .
v_call: TRBV30
d_call: TRBD1

cdr3_nt: TGCAGTGCTAGTCCTCAGGGCAGGCCTGATCAGCCCCAGCATTTT
cdr3_aa: CSASPQGRPDQPQHF
j_call: TRBJ1-5
cdr3_length: 15
clone_size: many
v_call: TRBV20-1
d_call: .

cdr3_nt: TGTGTCCCGCGACATTCGACCCATCAGCCCCAGCATTTT
cdr3_aa: CVPRHSTHQPQHF
j_call: TRBJ1-5
cdr3_length: 13
clone_size: many
v_call: TRBV27
d_call: .

cdr3_nt: TGTGCCAGCAGCCAAGGGCAGGGGGGCGGCTATGGCTACACCTTC
cdr3_aa: CASSQGQGGGYGYTF
j_call: TRBJ1-2
cdr3_length: 15
clone_size: many
v_call: TRBV7-2
d_call: TRBD1

cdr3_nt: TGTGCCAGCAGCTACTCGGGACCAGCAATTGCCAGCCCCCTCCACTTT
cdr3_aa: CASSYSGPAIASPLHF
j_call: TRBJ1-6
cdr3_length: 16
clone_size: many
v_call: TRBV7-2
d_call: .

cdr3_nt: TGTGCCAGCAGCTTTGGGGGCCTCCCAGAAGCTTTCTTT
cdr3_aa: CASSFGGLPEAFF
j_call: TRBJ1-1
cdr3_length: 13
clone_size: many
v_call: TRBV7-2
d_call: .

cdr3_nt: TGTGCCAGCAGCTTAGAAGCGGTGAACACCGGGGAGCTGTTTTTT
cdr3_aa: CASSLEAVNTGELFF
j_call: TRBJ2-2
cdr3_length: 15
clone_size: .
v_call: TRBV7-2
d_call: .

cdr3_nt: TGTGCCAGCAGCCTTCAACAAGGAGCGGGAGCCACAGATACGCAGTATTTT
cdr3_aa: CASSLQQGAGATDTQYF
j_call: TRBJ2-3
cdr3_length: 17
clone_size: many
v_call: TRBV7-8
d_call: TRBD2

cdr3_nt: TGTGCCACCAGCGGTTTAGGGGACGGAAAGACCCAGTACTTC
cdr3_aa: CATSGLGDGKTQYF
j_call: TRBJ2-5
cdr3_length: 14
clone_size: few
v_call: TRBV15
d_call: .

cdr3_nt: TGTGCCAGCAGTTATGAGACCTATGGCTACACCTTC
cdr3_aa: CASSYETYGYTF
j_call: TRBJ1-2
cdr3_length: 12
clone_size: few
v_call: TRBV6-6
d_call: .

cdr3_nt: TGTGCCAGCAGCCATTCCGCATTCCATAATGAAAAACTGTTTTTT
cdr3_aa: CASSHSAFHNEKLFF
j_call: TRBJ1-4
cdr3_length: 15
clone_size: few
v_call: TRBV14
d_call: .

cdr3_nt: TGTGCCAGCGGACCCTACGGAGGCGGCTACACCTTC
cdr3_aa: CASGPYGGGYTF
j_call: TRBJ1-2
cdr3_length: 12
clone_size: many
v_call: TRBV14
d_call: .

cdr3_nt: TGTGCCAGCTCACCAAATTGGGGCAACTATGGCTACACCTTC
cdr3_aa: CASSPNWGNYGYTF
j_call: TRBJ1-2
cdr3_length: 14
clone_size: many
v_call: TRBV18
d_call: .

cdr3_nt: TGTGCCAGCAGCCCTGGACAGGGGATTGGGCCCCTCCACTTT
cdr3_aa: CASSPGQGIGPLHF
j_call: TRBJ1-6
cdr3_length: 14
clone_size: many
v_call: TRBV7-2
d_call: TRBD1

cdr3_nt: TGTGCCTGGACGAAACGGGGGGGCTGGACAGATACGCAGTATTTT
cdr3_aa: CAWTKRGGWTDTQYF
j_call: TRBJ2-3
cdr3_length: 15
clone_size: .
v_call: TRBV30
d_call: TRBD2

cdr3_nt: TGTGCCAGCGGGCTAGACAGGGTTCATGGCTACACCTTC
cdr3_aa: CASGLDRVHGYTF
j_call: TRBJ1-2
cdr3_length: 13
clone_size: many
v_call: TRBV7-2
d_call: TRBD1

cdr3_nt: TGTGCCAGCAGCTTAGCGACAGGGCCGAGGACTGAAGCTTTCTTT
cdr3_aa: CASSLATGPRTEAFF
j_call: TRBJ1-1
cdr3_length: 15
clone_size: many
v_call: TRBV7-9
d_call: TRBD1

cdr3_nt: TGTGCCAGCAGCTTGGGGGGAGGGCGGAATGAGCAGTTCTTC
cdr3_aa: CASSLGGGRNEQFF
j_call: TRBJ2-1
cdr3_length: 14
clone_size: .
v_call: TRBV5-4
d_call: TRBD2

cdr3_nt: TGTGCCAGCAGCTTAAGCGGGGGGCTCTACAATGAGCAGTTCTTC
cdr3_aa: CASSLSGGLYNEQFF
j_call: TRBJ2-1
cdr3_length: 15
clone_size: many
v_call: TRBV7-2
d_call: TRBD2

cdr3_nt: TGCGCCAGCAGCCAAGATTTTGATAGCGCTCAAGAGACCCAGTACTTC
cdr3_aa: CASSQDFDSAQETQYF
j_call: TRBJ2-5
cdr3_length: 16
clone_size: .
v_call: TRBV4-1
d_call: .

cdr3_nt: TGTGCCAGCAGCTTAAGGCTAGCGGGGACTAGCACAGATACGCAGTATTTT
cdr3_aa: CASSLRLAGTSTDTQYF
j_call: TRBJ2-3
cdr3_length: 17
clone_size: many
v_call: TRBV7-2
d_call: TRBD2

cdr3_nt: TGTGCCAGTAGTACAGGCTCGGTGATAAGGGGCTCTGAAGCTTTCTTT
cdr3_aa: CASSTGSVIRGSEAFF
j_call: TRBJ1-1
cdr3_length: 16
clone_size: .
v_call: TRBV19
d_call: .

cdr3_nt: TGTGCCAGCAGCCCAGTGGGGTTAGCGGGCACAGATACGCAGTATTTT
cdr3_aa: CASSPVGLAGTDTQYF
j_call: TRBJ2-3
cdr3_length: 16
clone_size: few
v_call: TRBV14
d_call: .

cdr3_nt: TGTGCCAGCAGTGAATTCTGGACTAGCGGGAACAATGAGCAGTTCTTC
cdr3_aa: CASSEFWTSGNNEQFF
j_call: TRBJ2-1
cdr3_length: 16
clone_size: few
v_call: TRBV2
d_call: TRBD2

cdr3_nt: TGTGCCAGCAGTGACCGGCGAAGGGACAGGGGGCCTATATGTACTGAAGCTTTCTTT
cdr3_aa: CASSDRRRDRGPICTEAFF
j_call: TRBJ1-1
cdr3_length: 19
clone_size: many
v_call: TRBV6-4
d_call: TRBD1

cdr3_nt: TGTGCCAGCAGCTTAAGAGGGGGCGGCAATCAGCCCCAGCATTTT
cdr3_aa: CASSLRGGGNQPQHF
j_call: TRBJ1-5
cdr3_length: 15
clone_size: many
v_call: TRBV7-2
d_call: TRBD1

cdr3_nt: TGTGCCAGCAGAGATACCGGGGCTCGGATGAACACTGAAGCTTTCTTT
cdr3_aa: CASRDTGARMNTEAFF
j_call: TRBJ1-1
cdr3_length: 16
clone_size: many
v_call: TRBV7-2
d_call: .

cdr3_nt: TGTGCCAGCAGCCCAACATCTCCGGGACTAGCGGGAAATGAGCAGTTCTTC
cdr3_aa: CASSPTSPGLAGNEQFF
j_call: TRBJ2-1
cdr3_length: 17
clone_size: few
v_call: TRBV7-2
d_call: TRBD2

cdr3_nt: TGTGCCAGCAGTCCCATCGGGACAGGGGATGAAAAACTGTTTTTT
cdr3_aa: CASSPIGTGDEKLFF
j_call: TRBJ1-4
cdr3_length: 15
clone_size: many
v_call: TRBV28
d_call: TRBD1

cdr3_nt: TGTGCCAGCAGCACCCGACCTAACACTGAAGCTTTCTTT
cdr3_aa: CASSTRPNTEAFF
j_call: TRBJ1-1
cdr3_length: 13
clone_size: few
v_call: TRBV7-2
d_call: .

cdr3_nt: TGTGCCAGCAGCTCCGGACAGGCTGGCTACACCTTC
cdr3_aa: CASSSGQAGYTF
j_call: TRBJ1-2
cdr3_length: 12
clone_size: many
v_call: TRBV7-2
d_call: TRBD1

cdr3_nt: TGCGCCAGCAGCCAGGGCCTAGTAGCGGGGGGCTACAATGAGCAGTTCTTC
cdr3_aa: CASSQGLVAGGYNEQFF
j_call: TRBJ2-1
cdr3_length: 17
clone_size: many
v_call: TRBV4-3
d_call: TRBD2

cdr3_nt: TGTGCCAGCAAGGACAGGGGGCGCGGGGGTAGCAATCAGCCCCAGCATTTT
cdr3_aa: CASKDRGRGGSNQPQHF
j_call: TRBJ1-5
cdr3_length: 17
clone_size: many
v_call: TRBV6-1
d_call: TRBD1

cdr3_nt: TGTGCCAGTAGTATATCAGTCTATGGCTACACCTTC
cdr3_aa: CASSISVYGYTF
j_call: TRBJ1-2
cdr3_length: 12
clone_size: many
v_call: TRBV19
d_call: .

cdr3_nt: TGTGCCAGCAGCCCCGGACGGAATGAAAAACTGTTTTTT
cdr3_aa: CASSPGRNEKLFF
j_call: TRBJ1-4
cdr3_length: 13
clone_size: many
v_call: TRBV7-9
d_call: .

cdr3_nt: TGTGCCAGCAGTCCGGGACAGCTGTTCAATCAGCCCCAGCATTTT
cdr3_aa: CASSPGQLFNQPQHF
j_call: TRBJ1-5
cdr3_length: 15
clone_size: .
v_call: TRBV12-3/TRBV12-4
d_call: TRBD1

cdr3_nt: TGTGCCACCGGACGGGAAACTGAAGCTTTCTTT
cdr3_aa: CATGRETEAFF
j_call: TRBJ1-1
cdr3_length: 11
clone_size: .
v_call: TRBV15
d_call: .

cdr3_nt: TGTGCCAGCAGCTTAGCGGGGACAGGGCTACACGAGCAGTACTTC
cdr3_aa: CASSLAGTGLHEQYF
j_call: TRBJ2-7
cdr3_length: 15
clone_size: many
v_call: TRBV7-8
d_call: TRBD1

cdr3_nt: TGTGCCAGCAGCTTAGCAGGCGGGGGACTATTGAATGAAAAACTGTTTTTT
cdr3_aa: CASSLAGGGLLNEKLFF
j_call: TRBJ1-4
cdr3_length: 17
clone_size: many
v_call: TRBV7-2
d_call: .

cdr3_nt: TGCGCCAGCAGCCAAGATTCTCGGGGGACCTATGGCTACACCTTC
cdr3_aa: CASSQDSRGTYGYTF
j_call: TRBJ1-2
cdr3_length: 15
clone_size: few
v_call: TRBV4-3
d_call: .

cdr3_nt: TGTGCCAGCGGGTTTCGACAGTTTCAAGCTTTCTTT
cdr3_aa: CASGFRQFQAFF
j_call: TRBJ1-1
cdr3_length: 12
clone_size: .
v_call: TRBV12-3/TRBV12-4
d_call: .

cdr3_nt: TGTGCCAGCAGTCCCATCCCGGGGGGGACTGAAGCTTTCTTT
cdr3_aa: CASSPIPGGTEAFF
j_call: TRBJ1-1
cdr3_length: 14
clone_size: .
v_call: TRBV28
d_call: .

cdr3_nt: TGTGCCAGCAGCCCCGTCGGGACCTCCAAAGGGGACATTCAGTACTTC
cdr3_aa: CASSPVGTSKGDIQYF
j_call: TRBJ2-4
cdr3_length: 16
clone_size: many
v_call: TRBV11-2
d_call: .

cdr3_nt: TGTGCCAGTGCGGGAGGGCTTACAGATACGCAGTATTTT
cdr3_aa: CASAGGLTDTQYF
j_call: TRBJ2-3
cdr3_length: 13
clone_size: many
v_call: TRBV19
d_call: TRBD2